The 13 T cell receptor beta chains given below trace back to one sample, sequenced in a study of identical twins. Each CDR3 protein is one row after TCRdb ran MiXCR on the 5' RACE reads. The table lists fewer than 900,000 distinct CDR3 sequences, 21% of them singletons. These sequences were also reported in another study, on T cells expressing NK-cell markers.

The sample taken for sequencing was PBMCs. All receptors derive from a woman aged 18-30 years in good health.

This clonotype was counted only a few times. The chain has TRBV20-1 and TRBJ2-3, with 8 bases lining up with TRBD2. This CDR3 is built from 12 residues. Germline assignment: CDR1 DFQATT and CDR2 SNEGSKA (reference sequence). Trimming at V came to 6 bases and at J to 6 bases, leaving 5 bases not matched to a gene. The CDR3 DNA reads as TGCAGTGCAAGGACTAGCCCCGATACGCAGTATTTT. Its protein is CSARTSPDTQYF.

Note on this clonotype: Possible read error: a much larger clone is one base away. This chain joins TRBV19 and TRBJ2-1; no clear D gene. This CDR3 region has 12 residues. CDR1 and CDR2 from the germline V gene are LNHDA and SQIVND (reference sequence). CDR3 protein: CASSNIYNEQLF. In DNA form, the CDR3 reads TGTGCCAGTAGTAACATATACAATGAGCAGCTCTTC.

This clonotype was detected a few times. The V call is TRBV5-1, the J call TRBJ1-6; 7 bases line up with TRBD1. Germline V lookup: CDR1 SGHRS, CDR2 YFSETQ. V gave up 1 base and J gave up 8 bases; unmatched junction bases: 9. CDR3 length: 16 amino acids. This CDR3 is CASSLSLNRGDSPLHF. CDR3 coding DNA: TGCGCCAGCAGCTTGTCGCTGAACAGGGGTGATTCACCCCTCCACTTT.

This clonotype appeared once. The V gene is TRBV5-6, the J gene TRBJ2-3; 13 positions agree with TRBD2. The trim removed 4 bases at V and 7 bases at J, leaving 6 bases unmatched. The CDR3 runs 15 residues. From germline, CDR1 is SGHDT and CDR2 YYEEEE. Here the CDR3 DNA reads TGTGCCAGCAGCCCCGGGACTAGCGGGGTTCATACGCAGTATTTT. This encodes CASSPGTSGVHTQYF. The whole variable domain, remainder taken from reference TRBV5-6 and TRBJ2-3, is DAGVTQSPTHLIKTRGQQVTLRCSPKSGHDTVSWYQQALGQGPQFIFQYYEEEERQRGNFPDRFSGHQFPNYSSELNVNALLLGDSALYLCASSPGTSGVHTQYFGPGTRLTVL.

The chain uses TRBV28 and TRBJ2-7, with unresolved D. The germline CDR1 and CDR2 sequences are MDHEN and SYDVKM. Trimming took off 3 bases at V and 7 bases at J, with 4 bases between the two ends. The CDR3 contains 10 residues. CDR3 bases: TGTGCCAGCAGTTTCCAGGAGCAGTACTTC. It codes for CASSFQEQYF.

The rearrangement joins TRBV10-3 to TRBJ2-7, with TRBD2 matching over 7 bases. CDR3 length: 17 residues. Germline V gene lookup returns CDR1 ENHRY and CDR2 SYGVKD. V trimming: 0 bases; J trimming: 2 bases; junction bases outside the gene matches: 10. For the CDR3, the DNA is TGTGCCATCAGTGAGTCGATTGGGGAGGGTAACCCCTACGAGCAGTACTTC. Translated, it gives CAISESIGEGNPYEQYF.

V usage is TRBV25-1 and J usage is TRBJ2-5, with 12 bases identical to TRBD2. The CDR3 is 18 residues long. Germline V gene lookup returns CDR1 MGHDK and CDR2 SYGVNS. Trimming at V came to 7 bases and at J to 2 bases, leaving 14 bases not matched to a gene. CDR3 in DNA: TGTGCCAGCATCCGAGGACTAGCGGGATCCGATGGGCAAGAGACCCAGTACTTC. Translating gives CASIRGLAGSDGQETQYF.

V and J are TRBV29-1 and TRBJ2-3, with D uncertain. From germline, CDR1 is SQVTM and CDR2 ANQGSEA. The CDR3 sequence is 12 residues long. The V and J ends lost 7 bases and 1 base respectively, with 9 bases between them. CDR3 in DNA: TGCAGCGGGGTCCGGGGCACAGATACGCAGTATTTT. Amino acid sequence: CSGVRGTDTQYF.

The J gene is TRBJ1-1, the V gene TRBV10-3; 10 bases align to TRBD1. The ends lost 10 bases at V and 1 base at J; junction bases unmatched: 6. This CDR3 spans 14 amino acids. Per germline, CDR1 ENHRY and CDR2 SYGVKD. CDR3 amino acids: CATRTGGGNTEAFF. The CDR3 DNA follows: TGTGCCACCCGGACAGGGGGTGGGAACACTGAAGCTTTCTTT.

The chain links TRBV20-1 to TRBJ2-3; D gene uncertain. Germline V gene data show CDR1 as DFQATT and CDR2 as SNEGSKA (reference sequence). This CDR3 has 16 residues. Trimming removed 1 base at V and 5 bases at J, with 19 bases between. The CDR3 sequence: CSARVPGMGFRDTQYF. CDR3 DNA: TGCAGTGCTAGAGTCCCCGGTATGGGATTTCGAGATACGCAGTATTTT.

This clonotype was detected a few times. The CDR3 is CASSSEAGSGNTGELFF. The CDR3, as DNA: TGTGCCAGCAGTTCGGAAGCGGGATCGGGGAACACCGGGGAGCTGTTTTTT. V is TRBV6-5 and J is TRBJ2-2; 7 positions match TRBD2. The V segment lost 4 bases and the J segment 1 base; nucleotides outside the gene matches: 9. Germline CDR1 reads MNHEY; CDR2 reads SVGAGI. The CDR3 has 17 amino acids.

V is TRBV10-3 and J is TRBJ2-3; the match to TRBD2 covers 8 bases. Per germline, CDR1 ENHRY and CDR2 SYGVKD. CDR3 length equals 14 residues. With 10 bases clipped from V and 3 bases from J, the junction kept 9 bases outside the gene matches. CDR3 nucleotide sequence: TGTGCCAGCAGAGGAGGACTAGCAACAGATACGCAGTATTTT. As protein: CASRGGLATDTQYF.

The gene calls are TRBV6-1 and TRBJ1-1, with D maybe TRBD1 (6 bases). V lost 6 bases to trimming and J lost 6 bases, with 14 bases between them. CDR3 length equals 13 residues. Looked up from germline, CDR1 is MNHNS and CDR2 is SASEGT. CDR3 in amino acids: CASRTTGLAEAFF. CDR3 nucleotide sequence: TGTGCCAGCAGGACTACAGGGTTAGCTGAAGCTTTCTTT.